The sequence of this T cell receptor (beta chain) was determined in a study of blood T cell repertoires in COVID-19. Overall study context: There were acute and convalescent COVID-19 samples, and they came from the United States, Italy and Spain. From T cells, B-cell-depleted T cells, or PBMCs came the material, which was cDNA or gDNA.

CDR1 and CDR2 from the germline V gene are LNHNV and YYDKDF (reference sequence). The CDR3 length is 15 residues. V shed 0 bases, J shed 6 bases, and the junction held 6 bases outside the gene matches. The participants were between about 18 and 90 years old and came from about two dozen US areas. Only one count was recorded for this clone. In the original workflow: Reference gene primer amplification in the assay estimated nucleated cell counts. Generated by immunoSEQ multiplex PCR, the TCRdb table keeps only in-frame clones and is missing some. For V, J and clone size, that table is used; D and trimming come from the DNA. The table has about 250,000 clones, 85% to 90% seen once.

This chain joins TRBV15 and TRBJ1-2; the match to TRBD1 covers 8 bases. The origin of this receptor is a woman younger than 35 who had recovered from COVID-19. Sequencing was carried out using PBMCs or T cells enriched from blood (not recorded which). The CDR3 coding sequence is TGTGCCACCAGCAGAGATGAAACAGGGGGTGATGGCTACACCTTC. It codes for CATSRDETGGDGYTF.